These T cell receptor beta chains were read from a single sample in a study of OX40 agonist ivuxolimab in advanced cancers. Repertoires were generated with immunoSEQ multiplex PCR, while TCRdb's copy carries only in-frame clones and drops some. Of about 58,000 clones in the sample, 89% were seen once. Material: CD4+ or CD8+ T cells sorted from blood, obtained in a trial of the OX40 agonist ivuxolimab. These receptors all come from an adult with an advanced solid tumor such as melanoma, head and neck, liver or kidney cancer. CDR3s leave out the opening cysteine and the closing phenylalanine or tryptophan.

J: TRBJ2-5; length: 13; V: TRBV29-1; CDR3: SVGPITGTIEYQY
J: TRBJ1-2; length: 9; V: TRBV27; CDR3: ASKAPYGYT
J: TRBJ2-1; length: 13; V: TRBV7-2; CDR3: ASSFLAGASTEQF
J: TRBJ1-2; length: 13; V: TRBV7-9; CDR3: ASSLAGNGTGSYT
J: TRBJ2-1; length: 11; V: TRBV4-1; CDR3: ASSQALVNEQF
J: TRBJ2-1; length: 13; V: TRBV7-2; CDR3: ASSFRRDQYNEQF
J: TRBJ2-2; length: 13; V: TRBV7-7; CDR3: ASSLARDGTGELF
J: TRBJ2-1; length: 10; V: TRBV27; CDR3: ASGLASHEQF
J: TRBJ2-5; length: 12; V: TRBV7-9; CDR3: ASSFKGPQETQY
J: TRBJ2-3; length: 9; V: TRBV19; CDR3: ASSITDTQY
J: TRBJ1-2; length: 11; V: TRBV30; CDR3: AWSQPPGGGYT
J: TRBJ2-1; length: 16; V: TRBV5-1; CDR3: ASSLADRGMSSYNEQF
J: TRBJ1-5; length: 13; V: TRBV28; CDR3: ASSSTGVSNQPQH
J: TRBJ2-3; length: 13; V: TRBV9; CDR3: ASSVASGRTDTQY
J: TRBJ2-3; length: 12; V: TRBV9; CDR3: ASSARGTTDTQY
J: TRBJ1-2; length: 15; V: TRBV2; CDR3: ASSEDFGAGVNYGYT
J: TRBJ2-7; length: 12; V: TRBV5-1; CDR3: ASSLGDGLYEQY
J: TRBJ2-3; length: 12; V: TRBV4-3; CDR3: ASSQGGSTDTQY
J: TRBJ2-7; length: 13; V: TRBV5-5; CDR3: ASTWAWGGSYEQY
J: TRBJ2-3; length: 18; V: TRBV4-3; CDR3: ASSQEPPGGPATSTDTQY
J: TRBJ2-3; length: 14; V: TRBV5-1; CDR3: ASSLRLAGDTDTQY
J: TRBJ2-5; length: 12; V: TRBV25-1; CDR3: ASTLTGGQETQY
J: TRBJ2-1; length: 13; V: TRBV7-9; CDR3: ASSFSVDLFGEQF
J: TRBJ2-1; length: 14; V: TRBV2; CDR3: ASRISSGLYYNEQF
J: TRBJ2-5; length: 12; V: TRBV11-2; CDR3: ASSIGPYSETQY
J: TRBJ2-2; length: 14; V: TRBV19; CDR3: ASSIVIGGYTGELF
J: TRBJ1-3; length: 13; V: TRBV2; CDR3: ASKEGRFSGNTIY
J: TRBJ2-5; length: 14; V: TRBV7-9; CDR3: ASSRIDGLAEETQY
J: TRBJ1-6; length: 13; V: TRBV6-1; CDR3: ASSDANSYNSPLH
J: TRBJ2-3; length: 13; V: TRBV9; CDR3: ASSIAEVGTDTQY
J: TRBJ1-2; length: 13; V: TRBV10-2; CDR3: ASSDEGLPPYGYT
J: TRBJ2-3; length: 10; V: TRBV5-1; CDR3: ASRLIADTQY
J: TRBJ2-1; length: 14; V: TRBV9; CDR3: ASSVDPRGSKDEQF
J: TRBJ2-5; length: 15; V: TRBV2; CDR3: ASSSTSGRGYQETQY
J: TRBJ2-3; length: 11; V: TRBV4-3; CDR3: ASSQDMEDTQY
J: TRBJ2-3; length: 17; V: TRBV23-1; CDR3: ASSLRPGLAAFSTDTQY
J: TRBJ1-1; length: 11; V: TRBV19; CDR3: ASSPGGAGEAF